The 32 T cell receptor beta chains presented below share a single source sample, sequenced in a study of shared clonotypes between healthy human individuals. Some clones are missing from TCRdb's copy, which holds only in-frame ones; the method was immunoSEQ multiplex PCR. Of 1,400,000 or so clones in the sample, 97% to 99% were seen once. The sequenced sample was naive CD4+ T cells sorted from blood. The subset here: CD45RA+ positively selected. Every receptor here comes from a young man in good health.

As to this clone: Other DNA sequences in this specimen translate into the identical CDR3. This chain joins TRBV28 and TRBJ2-6, with D unclear. The CDR3 spans 14 residues. Germline V CDR1 and CDR2: MDHEN, SYDVKM. The V and J ends lost 1 base and 4 bases respectively, with 5 bases between them. CDR3 bases: TGTGCCAGCAGTTTATTTTCCGGGGCCAACGTCCTGACTTTC. This encodes CASSLFSGANVLTF.

This clone was detected once. The chain employs TRBV28 and TRBJ2-7; 10 nucleotides match TRBD1. V gave up 2 bases and J gave up 5 bases; unmatched junction bases: 6. CDR3 length equals 15 residues. Germline CDR1 and CDR2: MDHEN and SYDVKM. The DNA of the CDR3 is TGTGCCAGCAGTTTAGTGGGACAGGGGTACCACGAGCAGTACTTC. Translated, it gives CASSLVGQGYHEQYF.

This chain links TRBV14 with TRBJ2-2; TRBD1 is a possible D gene (5 bases). With 1 base removed from V and 4 bases from J, the gap between germline ends came to 10 bases. This CDR3 has 15 amino acids. Germline V gene sequence: CDR1 SGHDN, CDR2 FVKESK. The DNA for the CDR3 is TGTGCCAGCAGCCAAGCCAGACAGCTCACCGGGGAGCTGTTTTTT. Residues: CASSQARQLTGELFF.

This clone was seen once. The chain has TRBV19 and TRBJ2-5, with D possibly called TRBD1 or TRBD2 (5 bases each). Germline assignment: CDR1 LNHDA and CDR2 SQIVND (reference sequence). This CDR3 region has 13 residues. V was pared by 2 bases and J by 4 bases, with 8 bases between. This CDR3 is CASSITGTETQYF. The CDR3, as DNA: TGTGCCAGTAGTATAACCGGGACAGAGACCCAGTACTTC.

The chain employs TRBV27 and TRBJ2-5; D ambiguous. This CDR3 has 13 amino acids. The V and J ends lost 5 bases and 3 bases respectively, with 10 bases between them. The germline V gene encodes CDR1 MNHEY and CDR2 SMNVEV (reference sequence). The CDR3 is CASSPFNEETQYF. CDR3 sequence (DNA): TGTGCCAGCAGTCCCTTTAACGAAGAGACCCAGTACTTC.

The rearrangement joins TRBV5-4 to TRBJ1-3; D is undetermined. V gave up 3 bases and J gave up 4 bases, with 14 bases separating them. The CDR3 sequence is 15 residues long. Germline V gene lookup returns CDR1 SGHNT and CDR2 YYREEE (reference sequence). CDR3 coding DNA: TGTGCCAGCAGCTCCGGAGCCCTACCGGGAAACACCATATATTTT. Translated: CASSSGALPGNTIYF.

The J gene is TRBJ2-1, the V gene TRBV11-2, with a weak D call TRBD1 (6 bases). Deletions cut 2 bases from V and 3 bases from J, with 14 bases between. CDR1 SGHAT and CDR2 FQNNGV come from the germline V gene. The CDR3 covers 16 residues. For the CDR3, the DNA is TGTGCCAGCAGCTTACTTCCGGGACAACTCTACAATGAGCAGTTCTTC. Its translation is CASSLLPGQLYNEQFF.

This clone was seen a single time. The J gene is TRBJ1-5, the V gene TRBV6-1; 8 bases match TRBD1. V was clipped by 8 bases and J by 4 bases; unmatched bases: 7. The CDR3 totals 14 residues. The germline gives CDR1 MNHNS, CDR2 SASEGT. The CDR3 is CASLIGTGNQPQHF. For the CDR3, the DNA is TGTGCCAGCCTCATCGGGACAGGAAATCAGCCCCAGCATTTT.

For the CDR3, the DNA is TGTGCCAGCAGCCAATCTTCTCCCGGGGGGGAGTCGGAGTTCTTC. The encoded protein is CASSQSSPGGESEFF. The chain has TRBV14 and TRBJ2-1; 8 bases align to TRBD2. Germline CDR1 is SGHDN and CDR2 is FVKESK. The length of the CDR3 is 15 residues. Unmatched junction bases numbered 14, after V lost 2 bases and J lost 14 bases.

The chain links TRBV5-1 to TRBJ1-4; tentative D call: TRBD1 (5 bases). CDR1 SGHRS and CDR2 YFSETQ come from the germline V gene. The CDR3 has 14 residues. Trimming pared 4 bases from V and 11 bases from J, leaving 18 bases between. The CDR3 DNA reads TGCGCCAGCAGCGCCCTGACAGAGGGTAGGAAACTGTTTTTT. It is translated as CASSALTEGRKLFF. Full variable domain (missing parts from reference TRBV5-1 and TRBJ1-4): KAGVTQTPRYLIKTRGQQVTLSCSPISGHRSVSWYQQTPGQGLQFLFEYFSETQRNKGNFPGRFSGRQFSNSRSEMNVSTLELGDSALYLCASSALTEGRKLFFGSGTQLSVL.

This clone was recorded once. This chain links TRBV18 with TRBJ2-3; 7 bases agree with TRBD2. Germline lookup yields CDR1 KGHSH and CDR2 LQKENI. This CDR3 spans 18 amino acids. V was pared by 3 bases and J by 4 bases, with 16 bases of the junction left unmatched. The CDR3 DNA reads TGTGCCAGCTCACCCCTGCCCGTGGAGCGGGATAGGTCAGATACGCAGTATTTT. This codes for CASSPLPVERDRSDTQYF. The whole variable domain, filled in from reference TRBV18 and TRBJ2-3, reads NAGVMQNPRHLVRRRGQEARLRCSPMKGHSHVYWYRQLPEEGLKFMVYLQKENIIDESGMPKERFSAEFPKEGPSILRIQQVVRGDSAAYFCASSPLPVERDRSDTQYFGPGTRLTVL.

This rearrangement joins TRBV5-6 to TRBJ1-2, with D uncertain. This CDR3 comprises 16 residues. Germline lookup yields CDR1 SGHDT and CDR2 YYEEEE. V dropped 3 bases and J dropped 0 bases, with 15 bases sitting between them. As DNA, the CDR3 is TGTGCCAGCAGCTACTCCCCCCCAGTCGCTAACTATGGCTACACCTTC. As protein: CASSYSPPVANYGYTF.

This clone was detected only once. The chain is built from TRBV6-5 and TRBJ2-7; D is perhaps TRBD1 (5 bases). Germline loops: CDR1 MNHEY, CDR2 SVGAGI. V lost 0 bases to trimming and J lost 2 bases, with 8 bases between them. This CDR3 has 14 residues. CDR3 region: CASSYSDSAYEQYF. In DNA form, the CDR3 reads TGTGCCAGCAGTTACTCAGACAGTGCCTACGAGCAGTACTTC.

CDR3 bases: TGTGCCAGCAGTCAACTTCCGGGACAGGCTTCGCAAGAGACCCAGTACTTC. It codes for CASSQLPGQASQETQYF. The V and J genes are TRBV11-2 and TRBJ2-5; 8 bases align to TRBD1. In germline, CDR1 is SGHAT, CDR2 FQNNGV. The CDR3 has 17 residues. The J segment lost 2 bases and the V segment lost 6 bases, leaving 14 bases of the junction unmatched.

This clone was recorded only once. This chain joins TRBV5-4 and TRBJ2-1; tentative D call: TRBD1 (5 bases). CDR3 length: 13 amino acids. Germline lookup yields CDR1 SGHNT and CDR2 YYREEE (reference sequence). V lost 5 bases and J 4 bases, leaving 10 bases between the germline ends. The CDR3 bases are TGTGCCAGCAGGAACCGACAGTACAATGAGCAGTTCTTC. The encoded protein is CASRNRQYNEQFF.

This clone is a singleton in its sample. The chain joins TRBV6-5 to TRBJ2-2; 10 positions match TRBD1. This CDR3 spans 15 amino acids. The V and J ends lost 6 bases and 6 bases, in that order; junction bases with no gene match: 7. Germline V gene data show CDR1 as MNHEY and CDR2 as SVGAGI. The CDR3 DNA reads as TGTGCCAGCAGCGGGGGGGACAGGGGCGCCGGGGAGCTGTTTTTT. Protein product: CASSGGDRGAGELFF.

The chain carries TRBV30 and TRBJ2-7; D possibly corresponds to TRBD1 (5 bases). Germline V CDR1 and CDR2: GTSNPN, SVGIG (reference sequence). The CDR3 is made up of 15 amino acids. V lost 2 bases, J lost 5 bases, and 19 bases lay in between. CDR3 DNA: TGTGCCTGGAGTTCAGGGAAGGCAAGTCGGCACGAGCAGTACTTC. Its translation is CAWSSGKASRHEQYF.

The gene calls are TRBV14 and TRBJ2-3, with D possibly matching TRBD2 (6 bases). The CDR3 covers 15 residues. Germline loops: CDR1 SGHDN, CDR2 FVKESK. V lost 2 bases, J lost 3 bases, and 12 bases lay in between. The CDR3 spells CASSQPGEGTDTQYF. The CDR3 bases are TGTGCCAGCAGCCAACCGGGAGAAGGGACAGATACGCAGTATTTT. Supplemented by reference TRBV14 and TRBJ2-3, the full variable domain reads EAGVTQFPSHSVIEKGQTVTLRCDPISGHDNLYWYRRVMGKEIKFLLHFVKESKQDESGMPNNRFLAERTGGTYSTLKVQPAELEDSGVYFCASSQPGEGTDTQYFGPGTRLTVL.

The V gene is TRBV2, the J gene TRBJ1-3; 10 positions match TRBD1. The CDR3 has 13 amino acids. Germline V lookup: CDR1 SNHLY, CDR2 FYNNEI. After removal of 8 bases from V and 5 bases from J, the junction contained 3 bases not matched to a gene. The CDR3 region has the DNA TGTGCCAGCTCGGGACAGGGGAGAAACACCATATATTTT. Its protein is CASSGQGRNTIYF.

This chain uses TRBV6-5 with TRBJ2-3; 8 bases agree with TRBD1. Looked up from germline, CDR1 is MNHEY and CDR2 is SVGAGI. The CDR3 loop spans 16 amino acids. With 4 bases clipped from V and 0 bases from J, the junction kept 6 bases outside the gene matches. The CDR3 here is CASSWDRKSSTDTQYF. For the CDR3, the DNA is TGTGCCAGCAGTTGGGACAGGAAATCTAGCACAGATACGCAGTATTTT.

This sequence joins TRBV27 and TRBJ2-2; the D is unclear. CDR1 MNHEY and CDR2 SMNVEV come from the germline V gene (reference sequence). V was clipped by 2 bases and J by 3 bases, with 4 bases between them. The CDR3 loop spans 13 amino acids. The CDR3 DNA reads TGTGCCAGCAGTTTAGTCTACACCGGGGAGCTGTTTTTT. Amino acid sequence: CASSLVYTGELFF.

The chain joins TRBV13 to TRBJ2-3; 15 nucleotides match TRBD2. The germline V gene has CDR1 PRHDT and CDR2 FYEKMQ (reference sequence). Trimming took 5 bases from V and 0 from J; bases not matched to a gene: 6. CDR3 length: 18 residues. For the CDR3, the DNA is TGTGCCAGCAGCAACGGACTAGCGGGAGGGCGGAGCACAGATACGCAGTATTTT. Its protein is CASSNGLAGGRSTDTQYF.

The V gene is TRBV30, the J gene TRBJ2-5, with 7 nucleotides matching TRBD2. Germline values: CDR1 GTSNPN, CDR2 SVGIG (reference sequence). J gave up 9 bases and V 3 bases, and 7 bases lay outside the gene matches. The CDR3 extends over 12 amino acids. The CDR3: CAWRASGVAQYF. The CDR3 nucleotides are TGTGCCTGGAGAGCGAGCGGGGTCGCCCAGTACTTC. The complete variable domain, with remaining parts taken from reference TRBV30 and TRBJ2-5, reads SQTIHQWPATLVQPVGSPLSLECTVEGTSNPNLYWYRQAAGRGLQLLFYSVGIGQISSEVPQNLSASRPQDRQFILSSKKLLLSDSGFYLCAWRASGVAQYFGPGTRLLVL.

The chain couples TRBV5-4 to TRBJ2-5; D gene ambiguous. This CDR3 contains 16 residues. CDR1 is SGHNT and CDR2 is YYREEE in the germline V gene (reference sequence). Trimming left V 3 bases short and J 1 base short, with 16 bases between. CDR3 sequence reads: CASSYWPDTPQETQYF. Here the CDR3 DNA reads TGTGCCAGCAGCTATTGGCCGGATACGCCCCAAGAGACCCAGTACTTC.

In its sample, this clone was seen once. DNA of the CDR3: TGTGCCAGCCGGGACAGTGGTCAGCCCCAGCATTTT. Protein product: CASRDSGQPQHF. The J gene is TRBJ1-5, the V gene TRBV28; 7 nucleotides match TRBD1. The junction had 4 bases not matched to a gene; V was cut back by 8 bases and J by 6 bases. In germline, CDR1 is MDHEN, CDR2 SYDVKM. The CDR3 is 12 amino acids.

This clone was seen just once. The rearrangement uses TRBV5-1 and TRBJ2-5, with D perhaps matching TRBD1 or TRBD2 (5 bases each). Germline assignment: CDR1 SGHRS and CDR2 YFSETQ. CDR3 length: 15 residues. Trimming took 4 bases from V and 3 from J, leaving 16 bases between them. The CDR3 spells CASSPTTGTEETQYF. The CDR3 DNA follows: TGCGCCAGCAGCCCCACCACGGGGACCGAAGAGACCCAGTACTTC. Complete variable domain (other parts from reference TRBV5-1 and TRBJ2-5): KAGVTQTPRYLIKTRGQQVTLSCSPISGHRSVSWYQQTPGQGLQFLFEYFSETQRNKGNFPGRFSGRQFSNSRSEMNVSTLELGDSALYLCASSPTTGTEETQYFGPGTRLLVL.

The rearrangement links TRBV5-1 to TRBJ2-7, with 7 bases that match TRBD1. Trimming at V came to 3 bases and at J to 3 bases, leaving 6 bases not matched to a gene. This CDR3 has 14 amino acids. Germline V gene sequence: CDR1 SGHRS, CDR2 YFSETQ. The CDR3 DNA reads TGCGCCAGCAGCTCAGGGGGTAATGGCTACGAGCAGTACTTC. Its translation: CASSSGGNGYEQYF.

This clone came up once. This chain connects TRBV5-1 to TRBJ2-6; D might be TRBD1 (5 bases). V lost 3 bases and J lost 4, with 14 bases in between. CDR1 is SGHRS, CDR2 YFSETQ, per germline. The CDR3 runs to 16 residues. CDR3 loop: CASSSHDSRGANVLTF. CDR3 sequence (DNA): TGCGCCAGCAGCTCCCATGACAGCCGAGGGGCCAACGTCCTGACTTTC.

This chain uses TRBV5-4 with TRBJ1-3; possibly TRBD1 for D (6 bases). Germline V lookup: CDR1 SGHNT, CDR2 YYREEE (reference sequence). V was trimmed by 4 bases and J by 4 bases, leaving 12 bases between them. CDR3 length: 14 amino acids. CDR3 coding DNA: TGTGCCAGCAGCGCAAATACAGGGGGAAACACCATATATTTT. Translation: CASSANTGGNTIYF.

The chain links TRBV5-5 to TRBJ1-2, with 8 bases aligning to TRBD1. V shed 4 bases, J shed 5 bases, and the junction held 7 bases outside the gene matches. This CDR3 contains 14 residues. The germline V gene has CDR1 SGHKS and CDR2 YYEKEE (reference sequence). The CDR3 region is CASSGTGGGYGYTF. CDR3 nucleotide sequence: TGTGCCAGCAGCGGGACAGGTGGGGGATATGGCTACACCTTC.

Regarding this clone: Other DNA sequences from this sample encode an identical CDR3 as well. The chain is built from TRBV15 and TRBJ1-5; 7 bases match TRBD1. CDR1 is LNHNV, CDR2 YYDKDF, per germline (reference sequence). The CDR3 spans 15 residues. Trimming took 1 base from V and 5 from J; bases not matched to a gene: 5. The DNA for the CDR3 is TGTGCCACCAGCAGAGGTGACAGGGAAGATCAGCCCCAGCATTTT. This encodes CATSRGDREDQPQHF.

J is TRBJ2-1 and V is TRBV6-4; D remains ambiguous. V was trimmed by 3 bases and J by 10 bases, leaving 19 bases between them. CDR1 is MRHNA, CDR2 SNTAGT, per germline. CDR3 size: 15 residues. The CDR3, as DNA: TGTGCCAGCAGTGAAGGAGCCGCTCCCCCCCTGGAGCAGTTCTTC. This translates into CASSEGAAPPLEQFF.